Shown below are 20 T cell receptor beta chains from a single sample sequenced in a study of shared clonotypes between healthy human individuals. CD45RO-negative, CCR7-selected cells formed the naive CD8 fraction, which excluded terminally differentiated effector memory CD45RA+ cells. The repertoire was sequenced with immunoSEQ multiplex PCR; TCRdb's copy has only in-frame clones and lacks some. The repertoire holds fewer than 850,000 clones, with 96% as singletons. The material sequenced was naive CD8+ T cells sorted from blood. These receptors were taken from a man under 40 in good health.

The rearrangement joins TRBV5-6 to TRBJ1-5; D ambiguous. Between the trimmed V and J ends, which lost 5 bases and 3 bases, there was a span of 15 bases. The CDR3 spans 15 residues. In germline, CDR1 is SGHDT, CDR2 YYEEEE. The CDR3 spells CASSSTEDSNQPQHF. The CDR3 region has the DNA TGTGCCAGCAGTTCAACCGAGGACTCCAATCAGCCCCAGCATTTT.

V is TRBV7-9 and J is TRBJ2-3; 9 nucleotides agree with TRBD2. The CDR3 length is 17 residues. V shed 1 base and J 2 bases; nucleotides not matched to a gene: 7. In germline, CDR1 is SEHNR, CDR2 FQNEAQ (reference sequence). The CDR3 region is CASSLDQKRGDTDTQYF. For the CDR3, the DNA is TGTGCCAGCAGCTTAGACCAAAAGCGGGGGGACACAGATACGCAGTATTTT.

The chain recombines TRBV15 with TRBJ1-1; 9 bases align to TRBD1. The germline gives CDR1 LNHNV, CDR2 YYDKDF (reference sequence). J was trimmed by 11 bases and V by 5 bases; bases with no gene match: 6. CDR3 length: 12 amino acids. The DNA of the CDR3 is TGTGCCACCAGCGGGGGGGACAGGGAGGCTTTCTTT. Protein product: CATSGGDREAFF.

This chain's CDR3 is CASSLYAGEETQYF. CDR3 nucleotide sequence: TGTGCCAGCAGCTTGTATGCGGGAGAGGAGACCCAGTACTTC. The rearrangement uses TRBV5-4 and TRBJ2-5, with 7 bases that match TRBD2. The trim removed 1 base at V and 5 bases at J, leaving 5 bases unmatched. There are 14 residues in the CDR3. Germline V gene lookup returns CDR1 SGHNT and CDR2 YYREEE (reference sequence).

This chain links TRBV15 with TRBJ1-4, with TRBD1 matching over 7 bases. This CDR3 region has 17 residues. The V gene end was trimmed by 3 bases and the J gene end by 5 bases; junction bases not matched to a gene: 12. CDR1 is LNHNV and CDR2 is YYDKDF in the germline V gene (reference sequence). CDR3 bases: TGTGCCACCAGCAGGAACTTCCGGGACAGCCCGAATGAAAAACTGTTTTTT. Protein: CATSRNFRDSPNEKLFF.

V usage is TRBV29-1 and J usage is TRBJ1-1, with D unclear. CDR1 is SQVTM and CDR2 is ANQGSEA in the germline V gene. V lost 8 bases and J 1 base, leaving 14 bases between the germline ends. This CDR3 has 13 residues. CDR3 residues: CSPNGRENTEAFF. The CDR3 DNA reads as TGCAGCCCGAATGGGCGGGAGAACACTGAAGCTTTCTTT.

The count of this clone is one. The chain links TRBV7-9 to TRBJ2-3, with 8 bases aligning to TRBD1. After removal of 1 base from V and 4 bases from J, the junction contained 7 bases not matched to a gene. Looked up from germline, CDR1 is SEHNR and CDR2 is FQNEAQ (reference sequence). CDR3 size: 16 residues. Here the CDR3 reads CASSLEDRVGPDTQYF. CDR3 coding DNA: TGTGCCAGCAGCTTAGAGGACAGGGTGGGACCAGATACGCAGTATTTT. The full variable domain, completed using reference TRBV7-9 and TRBJ2-3, is DTGVSQNPRHKITKRGQNVTFRCDPISEHNRLYWYRQTLGQGPEFLTYFQNEAQLEKSRLLSDRFSAERPKGSFSTLEIQRTEQGDSAMYLCASSLEDRVGPDTQYFGPGTRLTVL.

V is TRBV27 and J is TRBJ2-3; TRBD2 is a possible D gene (6 bases). The germline gives CDR1 MNHEY, CDR2 SMNVEV (reference sequence). The V end was cut by 5 bases, the J end by 0 bases, with 18 bases between. CDR3 length: 17 residues. In DNA, the CDR3 is TGTGCCAGCAGTCCTATCGGGTCCAGCGGGAGCACAGATACGCAGTATTTT. Protein sequence: CASSPIGSSGSTDTQYF.

This clone has a handful of counts. Other DNA sequences of this sample code for an identical CDR3. The V gene is TRBV7-9, the J gene TRBJ2-3, with D perhaps TRBD1 or TRBD2 (5 bases each). There are 12 residues in the CDR3. V gave up 3 bases and J gave up 4 bases, with 5 bases separating them. CDR1 and CDR2 from the germline V gene are SEHNR and FQNEAQ (reference sequence). The CDR3 region has the DNA TGTGCCAGCAGCTTGGGGGCAGATACGCAGTATTTT. Its translation: CASSLGADTQYF.

CDR3 coding DNA: TGTGCCAGCAGCTTACCTATTCGTTTGACCGGGGAGCTGTTTTTT. Encoded protein: CASSLPIRLTGELFF. The chain uses TRBV7-8 and TRBJ2-2; D remains unclear. Per germline, CDR1 SGHVS and CDR2 FQNEAQ. The CDR3 is made up of 15 amino acids. V lost 2 bases, J lost 5 bases, and 12 bases lay in between. The full variable domain, completed using reference TRBV7-8 and TRBJ2-2, is GAGVSQSPRYKVAKRGQDVALRCDPISGHVSLFWYQQALGQGPEFLTYFQNEAQLDKSGLPSDRFFAERPEGSVSTLKIQRTQQEDSAVYLCASSLPIRLTGELFFGEGSRLTVL.

This chain joins TRBV7-8 and TRBJ2-1; 8 bases fit TRBD2. CDR3 size: 15 residues. J gave up 6 bases and V 6 bases, and 10 bases lay outside the gene matches. Germline values: CDR1 SGHVS, CDR2 FQNEAQ. The CDR3 sequence: CASRYGTSGGNEQFF. In DNA, the CDR3 is TGTGCCAGCAGATACGGGACTAGTGGTGGCAATGAGCAGTTCTTC.

V usage is TRBV6-5 and J usage is TRBJ1-5; D call uncertain. V dropped 4 bases and J dropped 0 bases, with 4 bases sitting between them. The CDR3 spans 13 residues. The V gene's germline CDR1 is MNHEY and CDR2 SVGAGI. The chain's CDR3 is CASSSNSNQPQHF. The CDR3 bases are TGTGCCAGCAGTTCTAATAGCAATCAGCCCCAGCATTTT.

The rearrangement uses TRBV2 and TRBJ2-4, with TRBD2 as a possible D gene (5 bases). The germline V gene has CDR1 SNHLY and CDR2 FYNNEI. The ends were cut back, 5 bases at V and 2 bases at J, with 16 bases in the middle. The CDR3 has 16 amino acids. The CDR3 DNA reads TGTGCCAGCAGTAGGAGCGGATACGACCCCAAAAACATTCAGTACTTC. Its protein product is CASSRSGYDPKNIQYF.

V gene TRBV6-5 combines with J gene TRBJ2-1; D tentatively fits TRBD1 or TRBD2 (6 bases each). V was trimmed by 4 bases and J by 5 bases, leaving 12 bases between them. Germline loops: CDR1 MNHEY, CDR2 SVGAGI. The CDR3 spans 14 residues. CDR3 DNA sequence: TGTGCCAGCAGTTCCCGGGGGCCACACAATGAGCAGTTCTTC. Its protein product is CASSSRGPHNEQFF.

To note about this clone: Other nucleotide sequences in the sample specify the same CDR3. The rearrangement joins TRBV2 to TRBJ2-7, with TRBD2 as a possible D gene (6 bases). Deletions cut 7 bases from V and 1 base from J, with 8 bases between. Germline V CDR1 and CDR2: SNHLY, FYNNEI. The CDR3 is 12 amino acids. The CDR3 DNA reads as TGTGCCAGCAAGGGAGGATCCTACGAGCAGTACTTC. It codes for CASKGGSYEQYF.

This chain links TRBV5-8 with TRBJ2-5; the D is unclear. Trimming stripped 7 bases from V and 10 bases from J, with 8 bases between. The CDR3 is 9 residues long. Per the germline V gene, CDR1 is SGHTS and CDR2 is YDEGEE. CDR3 coding DNA: TGTGCCAGCCTCCCTCTCCAGTACTTC. This gives the protein CASLPLQYF.

This rearrangement joins TRBV29-1 to TRBJ2-2; either TRBD1 or TRBD2 may fit D (5 bases each). Trimming took off 6 bases at V and 2 bases at J, with 13 bases between the two ends. Per germline, CDR1 SQVTM and CDR2 ANQGSEA. CDR3 length: 14 residues. CDR3 DNA: TGCAGCGTCCTAAGTCGGGACAACACCGGGGAGCTGTTTTTT. This codes for CSVLSRDNTGELFF.

The V call is TRBV5-4, the J call TRBJ1-1; possibly TRBD1 for D (5 bases). Trimming took off 0 bases at V and 5 bases at J, with 14 bases between the two ends. Looked up from germline, CDR1 is SGHNT and CDR2 is YYREEE (reference sequence). The CDR3 has 15 residues. CDR3 amino acids: CASSLGPGVGTEAFF. CDR3 nucleotide sequence: TGTGCCAGCAGCTTGGGTCCGGGGGTTGGGACTGAAGCTTTCTTT.

The CDR3 here is CASSLSSGPQHF. The DNA for the CDR3 is TGTGCCAGCAGTTTATCATCGGGGCCCCAGCATTTT. This chain connects TRBV27 to TRBJ1-5; D not resolved. This CDR3 has 12 residues. Looked up from germline, CDR1 is MNHEY and CDR2 is SMNVEV (reference sequence). The V gene lost 0 bases and the J gene lost 9 bases, with 6 bases spanning the gap.

The V gene is TRBV12-5, the J gene TRBJ2-2; D possibly uses TRBD1 or TRBD2 (6 bases each). Trimming left V 0 bases short and J 2 bases short, with 10 bases between. This CDR3 has 16 residues. Germline CDR1 reads LGHNT; CDR2 reads FRNRAP. CDR3 amino acids: CASGLVPGANTGELFF. The CDR3 region has the DNA TGTGCTAGTGGTTTGGTACCGGGGGCAAACACCGGGGAGCTGTTTTTT. Full variable domain (remainder filled in from reference TRBV12-5 and TRBJ2-2): DARVTQTPRHKVTEMGQEVTMRCQPILGHNTVFWYRQTMMQGLELLAYFRNRAPLDDSGMPKDRFSAEMPDATLATLKIQPSEPRDSAVYFCASGLVPGANTGELFFGEGSRLTVL.